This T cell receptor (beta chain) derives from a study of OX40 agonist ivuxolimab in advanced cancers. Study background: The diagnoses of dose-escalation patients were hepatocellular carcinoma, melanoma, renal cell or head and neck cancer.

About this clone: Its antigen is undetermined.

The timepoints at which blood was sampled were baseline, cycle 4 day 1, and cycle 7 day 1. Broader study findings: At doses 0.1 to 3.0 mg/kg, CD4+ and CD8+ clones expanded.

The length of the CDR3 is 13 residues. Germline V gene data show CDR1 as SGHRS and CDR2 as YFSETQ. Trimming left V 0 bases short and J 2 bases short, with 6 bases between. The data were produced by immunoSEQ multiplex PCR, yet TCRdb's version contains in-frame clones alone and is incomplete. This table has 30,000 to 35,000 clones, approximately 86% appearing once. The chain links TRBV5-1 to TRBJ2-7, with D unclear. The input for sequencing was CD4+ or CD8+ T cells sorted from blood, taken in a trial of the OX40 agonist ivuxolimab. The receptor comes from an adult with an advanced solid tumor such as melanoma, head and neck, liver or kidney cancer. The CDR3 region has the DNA TGCGCCAGCAGCTTGGCCCCAACCTACGAGCAGTACTTC. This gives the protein CASSLAPTYEQYF.